The 8 T cell receptor beta chains below were found in one sample sequenced in a study of type 1 and type 2 diabetes patients. The PCR template was genomic DNA. Multiplex PCR with 30 forward and 13 reverse primers amplified the TCR beta CDR3. TCRdb redid the calling of the multiplex PCR reads with MiXCR, one entry per CDR3 protein. This repertoire shows 280,000 or so distinct CDR3 sequences, roughly 44% found once; its top ten account for 12% to 15%. The sample comprised peripheral blood mononuclear cells (PBMCs). Receptors originate from a man aged 18 to 30 with type 2 diabetes.

The chain recombines TRBV4-1 with TRBJ1-2; TRBD1 might be the D (6 bases). The CDR3 consists of 15 residues. Trimming shortened V by 1 base and J by 0 bases, and 9 bases separated the two germline ends. CDR1 MGHRA and CDR2 YSYEKL come from the germline V gene. CDR3 sequence: CASSQVTGANYGYTF. The CDR3, as DNA: TGCGCCAGCAGCCAAGTGACAGGAGCTAACTATGGCTACACCTTC.

The chain uses TRBV12-3 or TRBV12-4 and TRBJ2-2; D assignment may be TRBD1 or TRBD2 (5 bases each). This CDR3 spans 14 amino acids. V was cut by 2 bases and J by 6 bases, with 10 bases left in between. The CDR3 loop reads CASSLSRGPGELFF. The CDR3 coding sequence is TGTGCCAGCAGTTTAAGTCGGGGCCCCGGGGAGCTGTTTTTT.

This clonotype was recorded at least ten times. The chain employs TRBV25-1 and TRBJ2-1, with D perhaps matching TRBD2 (7 bases). The CDR3 runs 14 residues. V was trimmed by 4 bases and J by 5 bases, leaving 12 bases between them. The germline CDR1 and CDR2 sequences are MGHDK and SYGVNS. The CDR3 loop is CASSAWGGNNEQFF. CDR3 sequence (DNA): TGTGCCAGCAGTGCTTGGGGGGGCAACAATGAGCAGTTCTTC.

V is TRBV29-1 and J is TRBJ2-1; 7 bases are a match to TRBD1. Germline V gene sequence: CDR1 SQVTM, CDR2 ANQGSEA. V lost 6 bases, J lost 5 bases, and 13 bases stayed unmatched. This CDR3 is 15 amino acids long. This chain's CDR3 is CSVMGQFRGDNEQFF. CDR3 DNA: TGCAGCGTCATGGGACAGTTTCGAGGAGACAATGAGCAGTTCTTC.

This clonotype appeared a few times. This chain links TRBV7-3 with TRBJ1-1, with a tentative D call TRBD1 (5 bases). The CDR3 is 15 amino acids. V was shortened by 10 bases and J by 0 bases, with 18 bases between the two germline ends. CDR1 is SGHTA, CDR2 FQGTGA, per germline. The chain's CDR3 is CATLGDGGMNTEAFF. In nucleotides, the CDR3 is TGTGCCACCTTAGGGGACGGTGGGATGAACACTGAAGCTTTCTTT.

The chain combines TRBV6-5 with TRBJ2-2, with D unclear. The length of the CDR3 is 12 residues. With 0 bases removed from V and 8 bases from J, the gap between germline ends came to 4 bases. Germline lookup yields CDR1 MNHEY and CDR2 SVGAGI. The chain's CDR3 is CASSYSGGELFF. CDR3 in DNA: TGTGCCAGCAGTTACTCGGGGGGGGAGCTGTTTTTT.

A few counts support this clonotype. This chain uses TRBV15 with TRBJ1-2; tentative D call: TRBD1 (6 bases). This CDR3 contains 15 residues. From germline, CDR1 is LNHNV and CDR2 YYDKDF (reference sequence). V gave up 1 base and J gave up 5 bases, with 14 bases separating them. In nucleotides, the CDR3 is TGTGCCACCAGCAGAGGGGCGTGGGGGGCGTATGGCTACACCTTC. Translating gives CATSRGAWGAYGYTF.

Worth noting for this clonotype: A read error may explain this, as a much larger clone is one base away. The chain is built from TRBV15 and TRBJ1-2, with D perhaps TRBD1 (5 bases). V was pared by 8 bases and J by 5 bases, with 18 bases between. Germline assignment: CDR1 LNHNV and CDR2 YYDKDF (reference sequence). The CDR3 has 14 amino acids. The CDR3 DNA reads as TGTGCCACCGGCCTCGGGGCAGGGACTTATGGCTACACCTTC. Its translation is CATGLGAGTYGYTF.